The T cell receptor (beta chain) under discussion was sequenced for a study of shared clonotypes between healthy human individuals. Sequencing used immunoSEQ multiplex PCR; TCRdb keeps in-frame clones, though not all of them. The sample has roughly 1 million clones, 78% seen once; the top ten hold 0.4% to 0.55%. CD45RA-negative memory and CD45RA+ naive subsets were split from the CD4+ cells. Germline CDR1 reads MNHEY; CDR2 reads SVGAGI. Trimming removed 5 bases at V and 7 bases at J, with 14 bases between. The CDR3 runs to 13 residues. This TCR was recovered from a man younger than 35 in good health. Some clones in this sample may be carry-over from other donors' samples. The chain joins TRBV6-5 to TRBJ1-2; no clear D gene. The sequenced material came from memory CD4+ T cells from PBMCs. Described subset: CD45RA-negative fraction. The CDR3 loop reads CASSLDGPRGYTF. The CDR3 DNA reads as TGTGCCAGCAGTCTGGACGGGCCACGTGGCTACACCTTC.